This T cell receptor (beta chain) came from a study of glioma-infiltrating T cells after dendritic cell vaccination. Across the whole study: Dendritic cell vaccine was injected intradermally three times, biweekly.

Up to about 2 ug genomic DNA was used for TCRB CDR3 amplification. Amplification used 60 V beta primers and 13 J beta primers. Assay used: immunoSEQ multiplex PCR; TCRdb lists only in-frame clones, some missing. This table has around 100,000 clones, less than 90% appearing once. V lost 0 bases to trimming and J lost 8 bases, with 15 bases between them. The CDR3 is 16 residues long. Germline V gene data show CDR1 as SGHDT and CDR2 as YYEEEE. Stated time point: after dendritic cell vaccination, including at tumor progression/relapse. Blood PBMC samples: pre-vaccination, two weeks post third vaccination, and at tumor progression.

This TCR was sampled from a human donor with glioblastoma. The sample in question was blood, obtained after dendritic cell vaccination. The chain couples TRBV5-6 to TRBJ1-6; D might be TRBD1 (5 bases). CDR3 in amino acids: CASSLGGAHRDSPLHF. For the CDR3, the DNA is TGTGCCAGCAGCTTGGGCGGGGCCCACAGAGATTCACCCCTCCACTTT.